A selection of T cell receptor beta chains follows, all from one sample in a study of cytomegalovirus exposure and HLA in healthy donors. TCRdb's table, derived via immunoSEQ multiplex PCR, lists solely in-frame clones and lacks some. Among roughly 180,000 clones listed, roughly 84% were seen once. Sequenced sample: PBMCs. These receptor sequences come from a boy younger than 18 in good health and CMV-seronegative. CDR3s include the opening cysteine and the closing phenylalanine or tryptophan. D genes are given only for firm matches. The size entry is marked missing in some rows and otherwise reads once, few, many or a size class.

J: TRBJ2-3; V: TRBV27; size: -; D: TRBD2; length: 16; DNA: TGTGCCAGCAGTCCGGGACTAGCGGGAGGGCCAGATACGCAGTATTTT; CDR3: CASSPGLAGGPDTQYF
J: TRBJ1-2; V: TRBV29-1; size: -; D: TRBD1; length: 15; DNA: TGCAGCGCAAGGGGACAGGGGCAATCTAACTATGGCTACACCTTC; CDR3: CSARGQGQSNYGYTF
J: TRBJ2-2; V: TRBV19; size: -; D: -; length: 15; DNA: TGTGCCAGTAGTATAGACACACAGAACACCGGGGAGCTGTTTTTT; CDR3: CASSIDTQNTGELFF
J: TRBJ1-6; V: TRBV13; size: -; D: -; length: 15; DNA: TGTGCCAGCAGCTTAGACAGAAGCCTTAATTCACCCCTCCACTTT; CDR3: CASSLDRSLNSPLHF
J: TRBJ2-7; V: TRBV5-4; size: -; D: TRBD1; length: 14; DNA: TGTGCCAGCAGCTCCGGGACAGCTGGTTACGAGCAGTACTTC; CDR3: CASSSGTAGYEQYF
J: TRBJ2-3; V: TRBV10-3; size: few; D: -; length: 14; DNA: TGTGCCATCGCGGCCTTCGGGTACACAGATACGCAGTATTTT; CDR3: CAIAAFGYTDTQYF
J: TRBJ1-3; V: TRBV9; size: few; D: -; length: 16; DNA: TGTGCCAGCAGCGTAGGTCGGGTGGAGCGTGGAAACACCATATATTTT; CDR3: CASSVGRVERGNTIYF
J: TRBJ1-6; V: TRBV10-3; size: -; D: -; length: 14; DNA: TGTGCCATCAGTGCGGACTCGAATTATTCACCCCTCCACTTT; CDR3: CAISADSNYSPLHF
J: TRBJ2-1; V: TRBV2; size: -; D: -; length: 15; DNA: TGTGCCAGCTCAACCGGGCGGGCAACCCCCCATGAGCAGTTCTTC; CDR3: CASSTGRATPHEQFF
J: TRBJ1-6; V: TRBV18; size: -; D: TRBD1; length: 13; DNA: TGTGCCAGCTCACCGAACAGGGGTCCACCCCTCCACTTT; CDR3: CASSPNRGPPLHF
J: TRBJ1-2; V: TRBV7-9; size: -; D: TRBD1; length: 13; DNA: TGTGCCAGCAGCTTATCACAGGGGAGCGGCTACACCTTC; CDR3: CASSLSQGSGYTF
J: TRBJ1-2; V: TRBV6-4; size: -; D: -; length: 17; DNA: TGTGCCAGCAGTGACTCGAAGTCGGGGGGGGCGCGCGGTGGCTACACCTTC; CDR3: CASSDSKSGGARGGYTF
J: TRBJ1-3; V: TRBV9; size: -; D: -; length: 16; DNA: TGTGCCAGCAGCGTAGGTTTCACTTCATTGGGAAACACCATATATTTT; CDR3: CASSVGFTSLGNTIYF
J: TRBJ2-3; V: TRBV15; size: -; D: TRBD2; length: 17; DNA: TGTGCCACCAGCAGAGTGGGAGCGGGGTGGGGCACAGATACGCAGTATTTT; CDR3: CATSRVGAGWGTDTQYF
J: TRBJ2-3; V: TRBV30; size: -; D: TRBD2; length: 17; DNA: TGTGCCTGGAGGAAAGGACTAGTTGCTTCTAGCACAGATACGCAGTATTTT; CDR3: CAWRKGLVASSTDTQYF
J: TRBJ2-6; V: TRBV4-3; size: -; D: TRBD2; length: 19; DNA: TGCGCCAGCAGCCAAGGGACTAGCGGGGGGATCTCTGGGGCCAACGTCCTGACTTTC; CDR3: CASSQGTSGGISGANVLTF
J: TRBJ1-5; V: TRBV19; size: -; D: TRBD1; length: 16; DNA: TGTGCCAGTAGTATAAGGAGCGGACAGGGGCATCAGCCCCAGCATTTT; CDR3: CASSIRSGQGHQPQHF
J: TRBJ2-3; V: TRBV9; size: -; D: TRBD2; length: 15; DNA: TGTGCCAGCAGCGTACTGCTAGCGGACCGGGATACGCAGTATTTT; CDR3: CASSVLLADRDTQYF
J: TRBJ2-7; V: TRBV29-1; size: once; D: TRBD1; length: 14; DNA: TGCAGCGTTGGTACGGCAGGGGGTTCCCACGAGCAGTACTTC; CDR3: CSVGTAGGSHEQYF
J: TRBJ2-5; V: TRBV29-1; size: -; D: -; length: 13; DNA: TGCAGCGGCCGGGCGGGGGCCCGGGAGACCCAGTACTTC; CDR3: CSGRAGARETQYF
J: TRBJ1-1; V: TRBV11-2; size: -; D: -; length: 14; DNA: TGTGCCAGCAGCCCGTTGGGCGCAAACACTGAAGCTTTCTTT; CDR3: CASSPLGANTEAFF
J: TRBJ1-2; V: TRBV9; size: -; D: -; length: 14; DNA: TGTGCCAGCAGCGTAGGGGCACATAACTATGGCTACACCTTC; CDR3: CASSVGAHNYGYTF
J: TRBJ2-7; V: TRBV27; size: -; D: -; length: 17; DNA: TGTGCCAGCAGTTTAACGCGAGACAGAAGGAGCTCCTACGAGCAGTACTTC; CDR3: CASSLTRDRRSSYEQYF
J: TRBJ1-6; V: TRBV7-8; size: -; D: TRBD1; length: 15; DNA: TGTGCCAGCAGCTCGACGACAGGGGATAATTCACCCCTCCACTTT; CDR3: CASSSTTGDNSPLHF
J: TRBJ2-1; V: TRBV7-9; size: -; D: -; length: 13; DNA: TGTGCCAGCAGCGAGCGGACCTACAATGAGCAGTTCTTC; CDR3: CASSERTYNEQFF
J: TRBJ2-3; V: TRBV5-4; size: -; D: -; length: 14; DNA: TGTGCCAGCAGCCCCTTGGGCGAATCAGATACGCAGTATTTT; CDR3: CASSPLGESDTQYF
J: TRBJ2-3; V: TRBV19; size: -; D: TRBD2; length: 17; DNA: TGTGCCAGTAGTATAGTCCCTGGGGGGGGAGGCACAGATACGCAGTATTTT; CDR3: CASSIVPGGGGTDTQYF
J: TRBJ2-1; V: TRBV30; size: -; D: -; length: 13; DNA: TGTGCCTGGGGGTTCGGGAGAGTGGGTGAGCAGTTCTTC; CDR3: CAWGFGRVGEQFF
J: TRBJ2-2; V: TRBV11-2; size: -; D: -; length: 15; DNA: TGTGCCAGCAGCTTAGTGAGGATAGGAGCCGGGGAGCTGTTTTTT; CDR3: CASSLVRIGAGELFF
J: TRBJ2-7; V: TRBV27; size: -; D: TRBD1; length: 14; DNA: TGTGCCAGCATCCCGACGGGACAGGCCTACGAGCAGTACTTC; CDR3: CASIPTGQAYEQYF
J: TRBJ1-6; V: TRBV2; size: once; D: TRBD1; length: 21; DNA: TGTGCCAGCAGTAGATCTTCGACAGGGAGTAGGGGAAGCTCCTATAATTCACCCCTCCACTTT; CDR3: CASSRSSTGSRGSSYNSPLHF
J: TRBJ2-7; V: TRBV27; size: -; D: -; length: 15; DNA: TGTGCCAGCAGTTTATGGGGGCTTGGGTTCTACGAGCAGTACTTC; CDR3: CASSLWGLGFYEQYF
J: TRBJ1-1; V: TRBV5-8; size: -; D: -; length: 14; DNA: TGTGCCAGCAGCCCGGGACTCCAGAACACTGAAGCTTTCTTT; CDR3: CASSPGLQNTEAFF
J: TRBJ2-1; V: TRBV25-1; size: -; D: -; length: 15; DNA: TGTGCCAGCAGTGTCTCATCCGGGAGTCACAATGAGCAGTTCTTC; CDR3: CASSVSSGSHNEQFF
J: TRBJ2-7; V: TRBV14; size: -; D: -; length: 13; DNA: TGTGCCAGCAGTACTACATTAACCTACGAGCAGTACTTC; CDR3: CASSTTLTYEQYF
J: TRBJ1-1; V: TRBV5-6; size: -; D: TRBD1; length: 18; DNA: TGTGCCAGCAGAGGCGCCGAGGACAGGGGGTACATGAACACTGAAGCTTTCTTT; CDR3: CASRGAEDRGYMNTEAFF
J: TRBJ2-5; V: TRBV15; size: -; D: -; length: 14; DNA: TGTGCCACCAGCAGAGTAACGGGTCCGGAGACCCAGTACTTC; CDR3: CATSRVTGPETQYF
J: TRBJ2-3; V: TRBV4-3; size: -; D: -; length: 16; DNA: TGCGCCAGCAGCCAAGATAGCAAGCGGAACACAGATACGCAGTATTTT; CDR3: CASSQDSKRNTDTQYF
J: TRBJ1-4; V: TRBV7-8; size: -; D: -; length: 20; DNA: TGTGCCAGCAGCTTCCTACTGGCAGGGTTCGGTATAGTCCCTAATGAAAAACTGTTTTTT; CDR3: CASSFLLAGFGIVPNEKLFF
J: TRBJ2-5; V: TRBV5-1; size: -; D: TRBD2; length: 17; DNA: TGCGCCAGCAGCTTGGCGGTCGGACTAGCGATGTATGAGACCCAGTACTTC; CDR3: CASSLAVGLAMYETQYF
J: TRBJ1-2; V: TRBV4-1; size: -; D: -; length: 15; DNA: TGCGCCAGCAGCCAACAGAGACAGGCTGGCTATGGCTACACCTTC; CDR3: CASSQQRQAGYGYTF
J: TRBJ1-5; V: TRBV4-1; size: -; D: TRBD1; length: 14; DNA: TGCGCCAGCAGCCAAGTGCCAGGGGGACAGCCCCAGCATTTT; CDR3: CASSQVPGGQPQHF
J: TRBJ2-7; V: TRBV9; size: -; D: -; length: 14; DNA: TGTGCCAGCAGCCCCAGTGGAACAGCGGCCGAGCAGTACTTC; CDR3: CASSPSGTAAEQYF
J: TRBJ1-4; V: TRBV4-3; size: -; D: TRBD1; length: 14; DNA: TGCGCCAGCAGCCAACAAGGGACAGATGAAAAACTGTTTTTT; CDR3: CASSQQGTDEKLFF
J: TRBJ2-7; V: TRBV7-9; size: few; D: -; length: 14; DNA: TGTGCCAGCAGCCCTCAGGGGTCTGTCTACGAGCAGTACTTC; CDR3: CASSPQGSVYEQYF
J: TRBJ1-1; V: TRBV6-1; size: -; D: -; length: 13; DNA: TGTGCCAGCAGGGTCGGGCACAGGACTAATCCAGGGTTT; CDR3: CASRVGHRTNPGF
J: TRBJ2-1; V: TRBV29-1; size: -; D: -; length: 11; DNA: TGCAGCGCTGCACAAGCGGATGAGCAGTTCTTC; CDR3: CSAAQADEQFF
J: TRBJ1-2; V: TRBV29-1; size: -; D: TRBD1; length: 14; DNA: TGCAGCGTTGTTGCGGGACAGGGGCTCTATGGCTACACCTTC; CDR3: CSVVAGQGLYGYTF
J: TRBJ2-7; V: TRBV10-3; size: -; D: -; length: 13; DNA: TGTGCCATCATGGGCGCAAAAGACTACGAGCGGTACTTC; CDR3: CAIMGAKDYERYF
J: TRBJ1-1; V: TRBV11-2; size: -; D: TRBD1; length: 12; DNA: TGTGCCAGCAACAGGGGGGACACTGAAGCTTTCTTT; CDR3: CASNRGDTEAFF
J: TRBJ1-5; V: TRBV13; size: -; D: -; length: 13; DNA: TGTGCCAGCAGCTTAGGCCGCGGGCAGCCCCAGCATTTT; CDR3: CASSLGRGQPQHF